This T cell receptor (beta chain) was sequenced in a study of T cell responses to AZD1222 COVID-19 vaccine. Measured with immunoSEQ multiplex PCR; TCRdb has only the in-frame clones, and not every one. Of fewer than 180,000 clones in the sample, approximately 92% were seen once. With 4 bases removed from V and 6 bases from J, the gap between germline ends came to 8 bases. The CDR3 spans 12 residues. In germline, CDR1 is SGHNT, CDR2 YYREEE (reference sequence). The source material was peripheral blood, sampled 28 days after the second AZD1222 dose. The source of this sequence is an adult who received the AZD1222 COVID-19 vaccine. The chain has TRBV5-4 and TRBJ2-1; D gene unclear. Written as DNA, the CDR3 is TGTGCCAGCAGCCTCGCCCTCAATGAGCAGTTCTTC. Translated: CASSLALNEQFF.